The clone carrying this T cell receptor beta chain was seen only a few times. Per the authors' pipeline: By means of reference gene primer amplification, nucleated cell counts were estimated. Assay: immunoSEQ multiplex PCR; the TCRdb copy retains only in-frame clones and omits some. V and J calls plus clone size are reproduced from that table; the DNA served to infer D and trimming. The sample contains 150,000 to 200,000 clones, 65% to 90% of which appear only once. Patients at the Seattle site were enrolled during active infection and followed longitudinally. The data were obtained in a study of blood T cell repertoires in COVID-19. Turning to the study itself: There were acute and convalescent COVID-19 samples, and they came from the United States, Italy and Spain. In each case, the material was cDNA or gDNA derived from T cells, B-cell-depleted T cells, or PBMCs.

Germline lookup yields CDR1 MNHEY and CDR2 SVGEGT. This CDR3 is 11 amino acids long. V lost 4 bases, J lost 6 bases, and 7 bases lay in between. Sequencing input: peripheral blood. The rearrangement links TRBV6-2 or TRBV6-3 to TRBJ2-7, with unresolved D. This TCR was recovered from a middle-aged woman with COVID-19, enrolled during active disease. CDR3 region: CASSFRAEQYF. The DNA for the CDR3 is TGTGCCAGCAGTTTCCGAGCCGAGCAGTACTTC.